The entry that follows covers one TCR beta chain sequence. From germline, CDR1 is SQVTM and CDR2 ANQGSEA. CDR3 size: 12 residues. V gave up 4 bases and J gave up 4 bases, with 10 bases separating them. Profiled with immunoSEQ multiplex PCR; TCRdb holds only in-frame clones, not every one. The sample holds roughly 200,000 clones, roughly 90% seen once. This sample stems from a study of blood T cell repertoires in COVID-19. Study-wide background: Both acute and convalescent COVID-19 samples were obtained from the United States, Italy and Spain.

The sample comprised peripheral blood. The clonotype was recovered from a man between 18 and 29 years old with active or convalescent COVID-19. V gene TRBV29-1 combines with J gene TRBJ2-5, with D possibly matching TRBD2 (5 bases). The CDR3 coding sequence is TGCAGCGTTGCTTTCGGAGGAGAGACCCAGTACTTC. Amino acid sequence: CSVAFGGETQYF.